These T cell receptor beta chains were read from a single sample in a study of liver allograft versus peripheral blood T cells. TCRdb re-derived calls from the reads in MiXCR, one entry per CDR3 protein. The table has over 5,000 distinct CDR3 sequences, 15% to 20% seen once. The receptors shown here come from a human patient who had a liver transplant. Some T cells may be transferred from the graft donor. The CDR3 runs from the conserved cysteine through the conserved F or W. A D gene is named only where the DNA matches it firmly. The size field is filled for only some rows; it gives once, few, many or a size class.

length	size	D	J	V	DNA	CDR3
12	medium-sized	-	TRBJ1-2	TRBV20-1	TGCAGTGCTAGGGAGAGGAACTATGGCTACACCTTC	CSARERNYGYTF
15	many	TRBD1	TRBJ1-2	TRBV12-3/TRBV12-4	TGTGCCAGCCCCAACCGGGACAGGGGATCGGGCGGCTACACCTTC	CASPNRDRGSGGYTF
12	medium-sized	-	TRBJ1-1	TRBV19	TGTGCCAGTAGTATACGAAACACTGAAGCTTTCTTT	CASSIRNTEAFF
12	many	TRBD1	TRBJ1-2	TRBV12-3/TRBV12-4	TGTGCCAGCAGTTTGACAGGGGATGGCTACACCTTC	CASSLTGDGYTF
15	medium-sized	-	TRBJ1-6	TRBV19	TGTGCCAGTAGTATAGCCGGACATCCCTATTCACCCCTCCACTTT	CASSIAGHPYSPLHF
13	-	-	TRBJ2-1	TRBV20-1	TGCAGTGCTAGAGGGGACCCGACACATGAGCAGTTCTTC	CSARGDPTHEQFF
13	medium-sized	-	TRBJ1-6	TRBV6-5	TGTGCCAGCAGTTACAATACGTATTCACCCCTCCACTTT	CASSYNTYSPLHF
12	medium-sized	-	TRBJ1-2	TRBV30	TGTGCCCGAAAAACAGTGTACTATGGCTACACCTTC	CARKTVYYGYTF
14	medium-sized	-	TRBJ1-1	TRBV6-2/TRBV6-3	TGTGCCAGCAGGCCCAGGGGTCTGAACACTGAAGCTTTCTTT	CASRPRGLNTEAFF
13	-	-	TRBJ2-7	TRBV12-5	TGTGCTAGTGGTCGGAGGGCCTCCTACGAGCAGTACTTC	CASGRRASYEQYF
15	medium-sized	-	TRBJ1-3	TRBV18	TGTGCCAGCTCACCCTACAGGGACTCTGGAAACACCATATATTTT	CASSPYRDSGNTIYF
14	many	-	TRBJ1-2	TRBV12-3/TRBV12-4	TGTGCCAGCAGTTTCGGGCCAACCTTGGGTGGCTACACCTTC	CASSFGPTLGGYTF
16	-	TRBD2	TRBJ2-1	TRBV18	TGTGTCAGCTCACCATTTACTAGCGGGGGGGCGGAAGAGCAGTTCTTC	CVSSPFTSGGAEEQFF
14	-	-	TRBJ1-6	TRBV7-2	TGTGCCAGCAGCTGGGGAAGTAATAATTCACCCCTCCACTTT	CASSWGSNNSPLHF
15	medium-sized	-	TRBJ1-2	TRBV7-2	TGTGCCAGCAGCTTAGTCCAGACAGCTAACTATGGCTACACCTTC	CASSLVQTANYGYTF
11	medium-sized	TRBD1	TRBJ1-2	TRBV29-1	TGCAGCGTTACGACAGGGGGGCTATCCACCTTC	CSVTTGGLSTF
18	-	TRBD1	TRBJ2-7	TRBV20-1	TGCAGTGCCCAGCCCCCCGGGACAGGGGGCGGCATCTCCTACGAGCAGTACTTC	CSAQPPGTGGGISYEQYF
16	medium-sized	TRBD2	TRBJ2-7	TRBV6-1	TGTGCCAGCAGCATAGCGGGGGTCTCGGGGGCCTACGAGCAGTACTTC	CASSIAGVSGAYEQYF
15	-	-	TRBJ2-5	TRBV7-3	TGTGCCAGCAGCGTCAATGGGGCCTCGGGGGAGACCCAGTACTTC	CASSVNGASGETQYF
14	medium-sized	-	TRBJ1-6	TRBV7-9	TGTGCCAGCAGCTTAGGGACGGAAAATTCACCCCTCCACTTT	CASSLGTENSPLHF
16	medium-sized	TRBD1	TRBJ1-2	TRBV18	TGTGCCAGCTCACCACAATCAAACAGGGGCACGGATGGCTACACCTTC	CASSPQSNRGTDGYTF
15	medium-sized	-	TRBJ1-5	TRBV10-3	TGTGCCACCAAAGTCGCAGGGGATAGCAATCAGCCCCAGCATTTT	CATKVAGDSNQPQHF
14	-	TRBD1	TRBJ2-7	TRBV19	TGTGCCAGTAGTCCGAGGGGACAGGGCTACGAGCAGTACTTC	CASSPRGQGYEQYF
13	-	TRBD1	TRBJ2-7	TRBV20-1	TGCAGTGCTGGGGTCTTGACAGGGGGCGAGCAGTACTTC	CSAGVLTGGEQYF
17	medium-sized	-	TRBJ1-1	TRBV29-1	TGCAGCGTTGTACCTCTCCGGGACGCAGCCTCCGGCACTGAAGCTTTCTTT	CSVVPLRDAASGTEAFF
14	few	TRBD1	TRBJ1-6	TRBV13	TGTGCCAGCAGTGGACAGGGGGCAGGATCACCCCTCCACTTT	CASSGQGAGSPLHF
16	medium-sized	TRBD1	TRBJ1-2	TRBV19	TGTGCCAGTAGCATGTGGAAAGGGGGCGCGGACTATGGCTACACCTTC	CASSMWKGGADYGYTF
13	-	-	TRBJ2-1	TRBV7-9	TGTGCCAGCAGCTCAACCCAAGACAGAAACGGGTTCTTC	CASSSTQDRNGFF
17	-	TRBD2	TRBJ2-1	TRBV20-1	TGCAGTGCTAGAGGGGGACTAGCGGGGAAGAGGTACAATGAGCAGTTCTTC	CSARGGLAGKRYNEQFF
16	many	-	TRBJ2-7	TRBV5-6	TGTGCCAGCAGCTCCCGCCAGGGCTCAGTCCCCTACGAGCAGTACTTC	CASSSRQGSVPYEQYF
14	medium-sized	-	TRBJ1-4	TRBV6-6	TGTGCCAGCAGTTACCGGGAGGGGAGTGAAAAACTGTTTTTT	CASSYREGSEKLFF
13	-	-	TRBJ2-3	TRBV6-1	TGTGCCAGCAGTGAGCAGGGAGAGGATACGCAGTATTTT	CASSEQGEDTQYF
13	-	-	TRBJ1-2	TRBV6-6	TGTGCCAGCAGTTTTAGGAGGGACTATGGCTACACCTTC	CASSFRRDYGYTF
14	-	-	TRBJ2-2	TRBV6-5	TGTGCCAGCAGTTCCCCGGCCTACACCGGGGAGCTGTTTTTT	CASSSPAYTGELFF
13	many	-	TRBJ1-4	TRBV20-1	TGCAGTGCCCAAGCCTCCCCCAATGAAAAACTGTTTTTT	CSAQASPNEKLFF
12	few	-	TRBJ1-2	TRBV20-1	TGCAGTGCTAACAGGGACGTCGGTGGCTACACCTTC	CSANRDVGGYTF
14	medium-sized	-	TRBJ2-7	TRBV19	TGTGCCAGTAAGAGGCAGTTTAGCTCCTACGAGCAGTACTTC	CASKRQFSSYEQYF
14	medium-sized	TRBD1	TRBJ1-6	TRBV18	TGTGCCAGCTCACCACGGACAGGGAACTCACCCCTCCACTTT	CASSPRTGNSPLHF
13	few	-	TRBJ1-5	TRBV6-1	-	CASILGRGQPQHF
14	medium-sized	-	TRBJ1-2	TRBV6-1	TGTGCCAGCAGTGCGGAAGGGGCCCTCTATGGCTACACCTTC	CASSAEGALYGYTF
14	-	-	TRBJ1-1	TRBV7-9	TGTGCCAGCAGCCCCAGACCAGACAGCCGAGAAGCTTTCTTT	CASSPRPDSREAFF
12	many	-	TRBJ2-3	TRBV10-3	TGTGCCATCAGTGATATGAGAGATACGCAGTATTTT	CAISDMRDTQYF
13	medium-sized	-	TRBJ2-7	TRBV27	TGTGCCAGCAGTTTGGGAACGATCTACGAGCAGTACTTC	CASSLGTIYEQYF
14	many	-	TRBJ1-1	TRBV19	TGTGCCAGTAGTTCCCGTAGGGGGAACACTGAAGCTTTCTTT	CASSSRRGNTEAFF
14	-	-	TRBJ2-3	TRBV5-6	TGTGCCAGCAGTGCGGGATCGCCCAGGGATACGCAGTATTTT	CASSAGSPRDTQYF
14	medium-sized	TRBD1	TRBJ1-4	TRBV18	TGTGCCAGCTCATCAGACAGGGGCCTAGAAAAACTGTTTTTT	CASSSDRGLEKLFF
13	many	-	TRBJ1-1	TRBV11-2	TGTGCCAGCAGCTTTCTCGGGGGCACTGAAGCTTTCTTT	CASSFLGGTEAFF
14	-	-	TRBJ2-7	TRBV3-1	TGTGCCAGCAGCCAAGCTGAGGGTTCCTACGAGCAGTACTTC	CASSQAEGSYEQYF